This passage covers 24 T cell receptor beta chains from one sample sequenced in a study of shared clonotypes between healthy human individuals. Produced via immunoSEQ multiplex PCR; TCRdb's table is partial and in-frame only. The data hold millions of clones, with approximately 90% observed a single time. Sequencing used naive CD4+ T cells sorted from blood. Subset: CD45RA+ positively selected. Source of these receptors: a man aged 18-30 years in good health.

CDR3 coding DNA: TGTGCCAGCAGGGAACCCGGGACTTCCTACGAGCAGTACTTC. Its translation is CASREPGTSYEQYF. This rearrangement joins TRBV6-5 to TRBJ2-5; a possible D gene is TRBD2 (6 bases). The DNA end is a closer match to TRBJ2-7, so the J assignment may be wrong. Germline CDR1 is MNHEY and CDR2 is SVGAGI. The CDR3 covers 14 residues.

The chain couples TRBV30 to TRBJ2-1, with 11 bases fitting TRBD2. The CDR3 length is 23 residues. V lost 2 bases and J lost 0; bases outside the gene matches: 24. CDR1 is GTSNPN, CDR2 SVGIG, per germline (reference sequence). CDR3 nucleotides: TGTGCCTGGAGTAAGACACAGGGTTTAAGCGGGCTAGCGGGGGGTGGCTCCTACAATGAGCAGTTCTTC. Translating it yields CAWSKTQGLSGLAGGGSYNEQFF.

This clone was seen just once. At the DNA level, this CDR3 is encoded by other sequences in the same sample as well. V gene TRBV6-1 combines with J gene TRBJ2-7, with 8 bases fitting TRBD1. With 6 bases clipped from V and 2 bases from J, the junction kept 6 bases outside the gene matches. Germline lookup yields CDR1 MNHNS and CDR2 SASEGT. The CDR3 sequence is 14 residues long. This chain's CDR3 is CASSGQGGPYEQYF. The DNA of the CDR3 is TGTGCCAGCAGCGGACAGGGCGGCCCCTACGAGCAGTACTTC.

The rearrangement links TRBV7-6 to TRBJ2-5; the D gene is possibly TRBD2 (6 bases). Deletions cut 4 bases from V and 4 bases from J, with 16 bases between. The germline CDR1 and CDR2 sequences are SGHVS and FNYEAQ. The CDR3 runs to 15 residues. CDR3 coding DNA: TGTGCCAGCAGCTCCTCCGGGAGCTCTCTAGAGACCCAGTACTTC. Translated, it gives CASSSSGSSLETQYF. The variable domain in full, completed from reference TRBV7-6 and TRBJ2-5, reads GAGVSQSPRYKVTKRGQDVALRCDPISGHVSLYWYRQALGQGPEFLTYFNYEAQQDKSGLPNDRFSAERPEGSISTLTIQRTEQRDSAMYRCASSSSGSSLETQYFGPGTRLLVL.

The gene calls are TRBV7-8 and TRBJ1-6; 11 nucleotides agree with TRBD1. The CDR3 has 18 residues. CDR1 and CDR2 (germline): SGHVS, FQNEAQ. V was pared by 5 bases and J by 0 bases, with 6 bases of the junction left unmatched. Here the CDR3 DNA reads TGTGCCAGCAGCGCAGCGGACAGGGGGCTCTCCTATAATTCACCCCTCCACTTT. As protein: CASSAADRGLSYNSPLHF.

CDR3 nucleotide sequence: TGTGCCAGCAGCGTAGCTACGGGACTAGCGGGAGCAGGGACCCAGTACTTC. Amino acid sequence: CASSVATGLAGAGTQYF. The chain recombines TRBV9 with TRBJ2-5; 14 nucleotides align to TRBD2. In germline, CDR1 is SGDLS, CDR2 YYNGEE. CDR3 length equals 17 residues. The V gene end was trimmed by 0 bases and the J gene end by 7 bases; junction bases not matched to a gene: 8. Based on the CDR3 plus reference TRBV9 and TRBJ2-5, the full variable domain is DSGVTQTPKHLITATGQRVTLRCSPRSGDLSVYWYQQSLDQGLQFLIQYYNGEERAKGNILERFSAQQFPDLHSELNLSSLELGDSALYFCASSVATGLAGAGTQYFGPGTRLLVL.

CDR3 in amino acids: CASNRGEGTEAFF. CDR3 nucleotide sequence: TGTGCCAGCAATAGAGGGGAAGGAACTGAAGCTTTCTTT. The genes are TRBV6-5 and TRBJ1-1, with D perhaps matching TRBD1 (5 bases). The CDR3 runs 13 residues. Deletions cut 7 bases from V and 5 bases from J, with 14 bases between. Germline assignment: CDR1 MNHEY and CDR2 SVGAGI.

The rearrangement uses TRBV18 and TRBJ1-2; D gene uncertain. The CDR3 runs to 11 residues. V was trimmed by 2 bases and J by 8 bases, leaving 6 bases between them. Germline V gene data show CDR1 as KGHSH and CDR2 as LQKENI. CDR3 loop: CASSPMGGYTF. The DNA for the CDR3 is TGTGCCAGCTCACCAATGGGGGGCTACACCTTC.

The chain is built from TRBV18 and TRBJ2-1, with TRBD2 matching over 11 bases. Trimming cost V 3 bases and J 9 bases; bases outside gene matches: 1. Per germline, CDR1 KGHSH and CDR2 LQKENI. The CDR3 loop spans 13 amino acids. CDR3 loop: CASSPTSGGEQFF. Written as DNA, the CDR3 is TGTGCCAGCTCACCCACTAGCGGGGGTGAGCAGTTCTTC.

This sequence joins TRBV29-1 and TRBJ1-1, with D tentatively TRBD1 (5 bases). CDR3 length: 12 residues. The ends were cut back, 4 bases at V and 4 bases at J, with 10 bases in the middle. The germline V gene encodes CDR1 SQVTM and CDR2 ANQGSEA. As DNA, the CDR3 is TGCAGCGTTGTACGGGGGGTCACTGAAGCTTTCTTT. Amino acid sequence: CSVVRGVTEAFF.

The chain is built from TRBV27 and TRBJ2-7; TRBD2 matches 7 bases. Trimming at V came to 6 bases and at J to 5 bases, leaving 16 bases not matched to a gene. This CDR3 has 16 residues. CDR1 and CDR2 from the germline V gene are MNHEY and SMNVEV (reference sequence). CDR3 DNA sequence: TGTGCCAGCAGCCCACTCCCGGGACTACGGGGGGACGAGCAGTACTTC. Protein: CASSPLPGLRGDEQYF.

The chain has TRBV2 and TRBJ1-5; D is perhaps TRBD1 (6 bases). Germline V gene lookup returns CDR1 SNHLY and CDR2 FYNNEI. This CDR3 has 15 residues. The V and J ends lost 6 bases and 6 bases respectively, with 18 bases between them. This CDR3 is CASRVSDSTRQPQHF. CDR3 coding DNA: TGTGCCAGCAGGGTTTCGGACAGTACTCGTCAGCCCCAGCATTTT.

This chain links TRBV18 with TRBJ2-2; D is unclear. In germline, CDR1 is KGHSH, CDR2 LQKENI. This CDR3 contains 16 residues. V lost 3 bases and J lost 1, with 12 bases in between. CDR3 nucleotide sequence: TGTGCCAGCTCACCCGCGGACGGGTTGAACACCGGGGAGCTGTTTTTT. This codes for CASSPADGLNTGELFF.

This clone has a single count. V usage is TRBV11-2 and J usage is TRBJ2-7; TRBD2 aligns across 7 bases. The trim removed 2 bases at V and 0 bases at J, leaving 4 bases unmatched. The CDR3 sequence is 15 residues long. Germline CDR1 and CDR2: SGHAT and FQNNGV. The CDR3 is CASSLTSVHSYEQYF. The CDR3 DNA reads TGTGCCAGCAGCTTAACTAGCGTGCACTCCTACGAGCAGTACTTC. The whole variable domain, filled in from reference TRBV11-2 and TRBJ2-7, reads EAGVAQSPRYKIIEKRQSVAFWCNPISGHATLYWYQQILGQGPKLLIQFQNNGVVDDSQLPKDRFSAERLKGVDSTLKIQPAKLEDSAVYLCASSLTSVHSYEQYFGPGTRLTVT.

V and J are TRBV7-2 and TRBJ2-7; TRBD2 matches 7 bases. CDR1 and CDR2 (germline): SGHTA, FQGNSA. V was pared by 5 bases and J by 3 bases, with 7 bases of the junction left unmatched. This CDR3 has 14 amino acids. The CDR3 reads CASSNGLVSYEQYF. As DNA, the CDR3 is TGTGCCAGCAGCAACGGACTAGTGAGCTACGAGCAGTACTTC.

This clone is a singleton in its sample. V and J are TRBV6-4 and TRBJ2-1; D call uncertain. This CDR3 comprises 10 residues. V was clipped by 8 bases and J by 10 bases, with 9 bases between them. The germline V gene encodes CDR1 MRHNA and CDR2 SNTAGT. The CDR3 spells CASRGREQFF. DNA for the CDR3: TGTGCCAGCCGCGGTCGAGAGCAGTTCTTC.

The chain is built from TRBV6-5 and TRBJ2-2, with D tentatively TRBD2 (6 bases). This CDR3 has 13 residues. Germline CDR1 is MNHEY and CDR2 is SVGAGI. Deletions cut 6 bases from V and 4 bases from J, with 9 bases between. The CDR3 DNA sequence: TGTGCCAGCAGGGCGGGATCCACCGGGGAGCTGTTTTTT. It codes for CASRAGSTGELFF.

The chain employs TRBV19 and TRBJ1-2; D is unresolved. Trimming removed 6 bases from V and 3 bases from J, with 17 bases in between. This CDR3 is 15 amino acids long. From germline, CDR1 is LNHDA and CDR2 SQIVND (reference sequence). The CDR3: CASSHREGVHYGYTF. The CDR3 bases are TGTGCCAGTAGCCACCGGGAGGGAGTTCACTATGGCTACACCTTC.

The chain is built from TRBV5-1 and TRBJ2-7; D might be TRBD1 (6 bases). The CDR3 sequence is 16 residues long. Germline assignment: CDR1 SGHRS and CDR2 YFSETQ. The V and J ends lost 4 bases and 0 bases respectively, with 17 bases between them. The CDR3 nucleotides read TGCGCCAGCAGCCCAATAGTAGGGGGAAGCTCCTACGAGCAGTACTTC. Translating it yields CASSPIVGGSSYEQYF.

The rearrangement joins TRBV19 to TRBJ1-5, with 7 positions matching TRBD1. This CDR3 is 14 amino acids long. After removal of 3 bases from V and 6 bases from J, the junction contained 5 bases not matched to a gene. CDR1 is LNHDA, CDR2 SQIVND, per germline (reference sequence). CDR3 protein: CASSMTGWGQPQHF. CDR3 DNA: TGTGCCAGTAGTATGACAGGGTGGGGTCAGCCCCAGCATTTT.

The rearrangement uses TRBV11-3 and TRBJ1-6; D gene ambiguous. The CDR3 sequence is 13 residues long. Trimming left V 0 bases short and J 10 bases short, with 7 bases between. Per the germline V gene, CDR1 is SGHNT and CDR2 is YENEEA. The CDR3 loop is CASSLDVRSPLHF. The CDR3 region has the DNA TGTGCCAGCAGCTTAGATGTGAGGTCACCCCTCCACTTT.

The chain employs TRBV2 and TRBJ1-5, with 7 bases fitting TRBD1. This CDR3 has 14 residues. J gave up 0 bases and V 7 bases, and 3 bases lay outside the gene matches. Germline lookup yields CDR1 SNHLY and CDR2 FYNNEI. The CDR3 reads CASTGQVSNQPQHF. CDR3 nucleotide sequence: TGTGCCAGCACTGGACAGGTTAGCAATCAGCCCCAGCATTTT.

The V gene is TRBV29-1, the J gene TRBJ2-2, with 9 bases that match TRBD2. Trimming at V came to 5 bases and at J to 6 bases, leaving 10 bases not matched to a gene. Per the germline V gene, CDR1 is SQVTM and CDR2 is ANQGSEA. This CDR3 is 15 amino acids long. The CDR3 loop reads CSVRASGKGAGELFF. CDR3 bases: TGCAGCGTTAGGGCTAGCGGGAAGGGGGCCGGGGAGCTGTTTTTT.

This chain joins TRBV5-1 and TRBJ2-1; no definite D call. The V gene's germline CDR1 is SGHRS and CDR2 YFSETQ. Trimming took 1 base from V and 0 from J, leaving 14 bases between them. The CDR3 covers 17 residues. Here the CDR3 reads CASSLRPDSYSYNEQFF. In DNA, the CDR3 is TGCGCCAGCAGCTTGCGCCCAGACTCGTACTCCTACAATGAGCAGTTCTTC.